The 20 T cell receptor beta chains reported below all come from one sample, sequenced in a study of radiation and T cells in renal cell carcinoma. This sample's time point: baseline pretreatment blood. Treatment meaning: 15 Gy SBRT to primary tumor, nephrectomy 4 weeks later. TCRdb's table, derived via immunoSEQ multiplex PCR, lists solely in-frame clones and lacks some. The table includes 110,000 to 150,000 clones, roughly 84% detected once. Sequenced here: blood, sampled from a patient whose treatment included radiotherapy and nephrectomy. The source of these receptors is a woman in her fifties or sixties with renal cell carcinoma.

The rearrangement links TRBV7-2 to TRBJ1-1; TRBD1 matches 8 bases. The CDR3 is made up of 13 amino acids. Trimming removed 2 bases from V and 10 bases from J; junction bases left unmatched: 6. Germline CDR1 reads SGHTA; CDR2 reads FQGNSA. The CDR3 sequence: CASSLSDRESAFF. As DNA, the CDR3 is TGTGCCAGCAGCTTATCGGACAGGGAGTCAGCTTTCTTT.

The V gene is TRBV2, the J gene TRBJ2-4, with D tentatively TRBD1 (6 bases). The germline V and J ends were trimmed by 7 bases and 0 bases, with 13 bases remaining between them. The germline CDR1 and CDR2 sequences are SNHLY and FYNNEI. This CDR3 has 15 residues. The CDR3, as DNA: TGTGCCAGCACGGAGGACAGTGTAGCCAAAAACATTCAGTACTTC. Its protein is CASTEDSVAKNIQYF. Combining the CDR3 with reference TRBV2 and TRBJ2-4 gives the whole variable domain EPEVTQTPSHQVTQMGQEVILRCVPISNHLYFYWYRQILGQKVEFLVSFYNNEISEKSEIFDDQFSVERPDGSNFTLKIRSTKLEDSAMYFCASTEDSVAKNIQYFGAGTRLSVL.

V is TRBV6-1 and J is TRBJ1-5, with 10 positions matching TRBD1. The CDR3 totals 16 residues. Germline trimming cut 4 bases from V and 2 bases from J; bases unmatched to any gene: 5. CDR1 is MNHNS and CDR2 is SASEGT in the germline V gene. This chain's CDR3 is CASSGTGGWGNQPQHF. CDR3 sequence (DNA): TGTGCCAGCAGTGGGACAGGGGGATGGGGCAATCAGCCCCAGCATTTT.

To note about this clone: One end of the junction varies from germline; a read error may be responsible. The chain couples TRBV6-6 to TRBJ2-7; D ambiguous. CDR3 length: 11 amino acids. Per the germline V gene, CDR1 is MNHNY and CDR2 is SVGAGI (reference sequence). CDR3 sequence reads: CASSYVQVPHF. The CDR3 bases are TGTGCCAGCAGTTACGTCCAGGTTCCGCACTTC.

For the CDR3, the DNA is TGTGCCAGCAGCTTCAGCCCTAGCGGGGGGGCTGGTGAGCAGTTCTTC. Its translation: CASSFSPSGGAGEQFF. This chain uses TRBV9 with TRBJ2-1; 12 bases map to TRBD2. The CDR3 is made up of 16 amino acids. V trimming: 4 bases; J trimming: 9 bases; junction bases outside the gene matches: 11. Germline lookup yields CDR1 SGDLS and CDR2 YYNGEE.

The chain carries TRBV5-1 and TRBJ1-4, with a weak D call TRBD1 (6 bases). Germline V gives CDR1 SGHRS, CDR2 YFSETQ. V was cut by 0 bases and J by 2 bases, with 14 bases left in between. The CDR3 has 17 residues. CDR3 protein: CASSLEAKGVTNEKLFF. The CDR3 DNA follows: TGCGCCAGCAGCTTGGAGGCCAAGGGGGTCACTAATGAAAAACTGTTTTTT. The full variable domain, with the rest looked up from reference TRBV5-1 and TRBJ1-4, is KAGVTQTPRYLIKTRGQQVTLSCSPISGHRSVSWYQQTPGQGLQFLFEYFSETQRNKGNFPGRFSGRQFSNSRSEMNVSTLELGDSALYLCASSLEAKGVTNEKLFFGSGTQLSVL.

The chain has TRBV19 and TRBJ1-3; D uncertain. The CDR3 has 15 amino acids. Trimming left V 3 bases short and J 0 bases short, with 9 bases between. Looked up from germline, CDR1 is LNHDA and CDR2 is SQIVND (reference sequence). CDR3 DNA sequence: TGTGCCAGTAGTATGAGCGCGGACTCTGGAAACACCATATATTTT. This encodes CASSMSADSGNTIYF.

This clone was found once. The V gene is TRBV7-2, the J gene TRBJ1-5; D gene uncertain. The CDR3 loop spans 15 amino acids. The V gene lost 5 bases and the J gene lost 0 bases, with 11 bases spanning the gap. Germline V gene data show CDR1 as SGHTA and CDR2 as FQGNSA. As DNA, the CDR3 is TGTGCCAGCAGCCCAACCGGTCTTAGCAATCAGCCCCAGCATTTT. Encoded protein: CASSPTGLSNQPQHF. Filled out from reference TRBV7-2 and TRBJ1-5, the complete variable domain reads GAGVSQSPSNKVTEKGKDVELRCDPISGHTALYWYRQSLGQGLEFLIYFQGNSAPDKSGLPSDRFSAERTGGSVSTLTIQRTQQEDSAVYLCASSPTGLSNQPQHFGDGTRLSIL.

The chain recombines TRBV2 with TRBJ1-2; D perhaps matches TRBD1 (6 bases). The germline gives CDR1 SNHLY, CDR2 FYNNEI. CDR3 length: 12 amino acids. V shed 5 bases and J shed 4 bases, with 8 bases lying between them. DNA of the CDR3: TGTGCCAGCAGTAGGGACACCTATGGCTACACCTTC. Amino acids: CASSRDTYGYTF.

The V call is TRBV2, the J call TRBJ2-7; D unresolved. Germline V gives CDR1 SNHLY, CDR2 FYNNEI. CDR3 length equals 15 residues. The ends were cut back, 2 bases at V and 2 bases at J, with 13 bases in the middle. The CDR3 coding sequence is TGTGCCAGCAGTGAATTGGGGATTGGGACCTACGAGCAGTACTTC. It codes for CASSELGIGTYEQYF.

Worth noting for this clone: Distinct nucleotide sequences in the sample also encode this CDR3. The V and J genes are TRBV19 and TRBJ2-1; D gene ambiguous. Germline V CDR1 and CDR2: LNHDA, SQIVND (reference sequence). This CDR3 contains 13 residues. Trimming left V 1 base short and J 5 bases short, with 6 bases between. As DNA, the CDR3 is TGTGCCAGTAGTATAGGGCAGAACAATGAGCAGTTCTTC. Translating gives CASSIGQNNEQFF.

The rearrangement uses TRBV5-5 and TRBJ1-1; a possible D gene is TRBD1 (6 bases). This CDR3 spans 13 amino acids. The V gene lost 1 base and the J gene lost 7 bases, with 11 bases spanning the gap. The germline V gene has CDR1 SGHKS and CDR2 YYEKEE (reference sequence). The CDR3: CASSLWTDFEAFF. In DNA form, the CDR3 reads TGTGCCAGCAGCTTGTGGACAGATTTTGAAGCTTTCTTT.

This rearrangement joins TRBV6-6 to TRBJ1-2, with 8 bases fitting TRBD1. Germline V CDR1 and CDR2: MNHNY, SVGAGI (reference sequence). The V segment lost 8 bases and the J segment 7 bases; nucleotides outside the gene matches: 12. This CDR3 is 14 amino acids long. CDR3 coding DNA: TGTGCCAGCGGACAGGGCCTCCAGAGGGGTGGCTACACCTTC. The encoded protein is CASGQGLQRGGYTF.

The rearrangement links TRBV5-8 to TRBJ1-6; a weak D match, TRBD1 (5 bases). Per germline, CDR1 SGHTS and CDR2 YDEGEE. The CDR3 is 14 residues long. Between the trimmed V and J ends, which lost 1 base and 6 bases, there was a span of 8 bases. The CDR3 protein is CASSLIDSNSPLHF. The DNA for the CDR3 is TGTGCCAGCAGCTTGATAGACAGTAATTCACCCCTCCACTTT.

The chain joins TRBV5-1 to TRBJ2-1; 12 bases align to TRBD2. With V trimmed by 3 bases and J by 3 bases, 7 bases remained unmatched. The germline gives CDR1 SGHRS, CDR2 YFSETQ. This CDR3 comprises 17 residues. The CDR3 loop reads CASSSALLAGGYNEQFF. CDR3 nucleotide sequence: TGCGCCAGCAGCTCTGCCCTACTAGCGGGGGGCTACAATGAGCAGTTCTTC.

This chain uses TRBV5-1 with TRBJ2-3; 11 nucleotides line up with TRBD2. Germline V gene sequence: CDR1 SGHRS, CDR2 YFSETQ. CDR3 size: 16 residues. V lost 7 bases, J lost 0 bases, and 7 bases stayed unmatched. The CDR3 reads CASAGTSGISTDTQYF. DNA for the CDR3: TGCGCCAGCGCCGGGACTAGCGGAATTAGCACAGATACGCAGTATTTT.

This clone was observed a handful of times. V and J are TRBV30 and TRBJ1-2; D unresolved. Germline V lookup: CDR1 GTSNPN, CDR2 SVGIG (reference sequence). Trimming stripped 1 base from V and 4 bases from J, with 10 bases between. There are 13 residues in the CDR3. CDR3 sequence reads: CAWSGPGRYGYTF. The CDR3, as DNA: TGTGCCTGGAGTGGGCCGGGTCGCTATGGCTACACCTTC. The whole variable domain, remainder taken from reference TRBV30 and TRBJ1-2, is SQTIHQWPATLVQPVGSPLSLECTVEGTSNPNLYWYRQAAGRGLQLLFYSVGIGQISSEVPQNLSASRPQDRQFILSSKKLLLSDSGFYLCAWSGPGRYGYTFGSGTRLTVV.

V gene TRBV5-5 combines with J gene TRBJ2-7, with 7 bases fitting TRBD1. Germline V gene lookup returns CDR1 SGHKS and CDR2 YYEKEE (reference sequence). This CDR3 comprises 14 residues. J lost 3 bases, V lost 3 bases, and 6 bases had no gene match. CDR3 nucleotides: TGTGCCAGCAGCTCTGGGACAGTATACTACGAGCAGTACTTC. Translation: CASSSGTVYYEQYF.

V is TRBV5-1 and J is TRBJ2-3; TRBD2 aligns across 12 bases. The germline V gene has CDR1 SGHRS and CDR2 YFSETQ. V lost 3 bases to trimming and J lost 5 bases; unmatched junction nucleotides: 10. There are 17 residues in the CDR3. CDR3 nucleotide sequence: TGCGCCAGCAGCTCCAATCTAGCGGGGGGGCCTCAAGATACGCAGTATTTT. Protein: CASSSNLAGGPQDTQYF.

The chain couples TRBV9 to TRBJ2-3; 10 bases agree with TRBD2. V lost 2 bases, J lost 3 bases, and 3 bases stayed unmatched. Per the germline V gene, CDR1 is SGDLS and CDR2 is YYNGEE. The CDR3 has 15 residues. The CDR3 DNA reads TGTGCCAGCAGCGTTAGCGGGGGGTGGACAGATACGCAGTATTTT. It yields the protein CASSVSGGWTDTQYF.